Described below is a single TCR beta chain sequence and its context. Its specificity is unknown. As handled by the study authors: Concordance between patient CD8+ clones exceeding 1% and published virus-specific TCRB sequences was infrequent. Produced via immunoSEQ multiplex PCR; TCRdb's table is partial and in-frame only. V, J and clone size reflect that table, while D and trimming were determined from the DNA. The sample has over 8,500 clones, approximately 80% seen once. Both CD4+ and CD8+ cells were separated through positive magnetic bead selection, and their purity was verified using flow cytometry. Per germline, CDR1 LNHDA and CDR2 SQIVND (reference sequence). CDR3 size: 16 residues. V lost 1 base, J lost 4 bases, and 16 bases lay in between. This entry comes from a study of somatic mutations in cytotoxic T cells in rheumatoid arthritis. Turning to the study itself: Nearly 100% purity was obtained when some V beta antibody-stained T-cell populations were flow-sorted; these included V beta1+ cells sequenced for TCRB.

Whole-study findings and limits: The study found that the largest CD8+ clone exceeded 20% of CD8+ cells in about an eighth of the roughly 65 patients.

This clonotype originated in a woman aged 60 to 75 with rheumatoid arthritis. The specimen was CD8+ T cells sorted from blood. V usage is TRBV19 and J usage is TRBJ1-1; D might be TRBD1 (6 bases). This CDR3 reads CASSIGIPRGSTEAFF. CDR3 DNA sequence: TGTGCCAGTAGTATAGGGATCCCCAGGGGCTCCACTGAAGCTTTCTTT. The full variable domain, rest sourced from reference TRBV19 and TRBJ1-1, is DGGITQSPKYLFRKEGQNVTLSCEQNLNHDAMYWYRQDPGQGLRLIYYSQIVNDFQKGDIAEGYSVSREKKESFPLTVTSAQKNPTAFYLCASSIGIPRGSTEAFFGQGTRLTVV.